The sample holds a few counts of the clone carrying this T cell receptor beta chain. In the authors' methods: Amplification from reference gene primers served as the basis for estimated nucleated cell counts. Using immunoSEQ multiplex PCR, the repertoire was profiled, and TCRdb retains in-frame clones only, with some absent. The V and J calls and clone size are taken from that table; D and trimming were inferred from the DNA. This table has about 300,000 clones, around 86% appearing once. The sample originates from a study of blood T cell repertoires in COVID-19. The wider study: Samples taken during acute and convalescent COVID-19 were collected in the United States, Italy and Spain. Nucleic acid was either cDNA or gDNA, and it came from T cells, B-cell-depleted T cells, or PBMCs.

V lost 2 bases to trimming and J lost 0 bases; unmatched junction nucleotides: 15. Germline V gene sequence: CDR1 MNHEY, CDR2 SMNVEV (reference sequence). The CDR3 sequence is 20 residues long. This receptor was taken from a woman in her fifties or sixties with acute or convalescent COVID-19. V usage is TRBV27 and J usage is TRBJ1-5, with 8 bases that match TRBD1. The sample taken for sequencing was peripheral blood. The CDR3: CASSLLGVGTGRNSNQPQHF. The CDR3 DNA is TGTGCCAGCAGTTTACTGGGTGTTGGGACAGGAAGAAATAGCAATCAGCCCCAGCATTTT.